Below are 19 T cell receptor beta chains sequenced from a single sample in a study of human T cells and chemical hapten exposure. Time point specified: patch test 1, 2 weeks after DPC sensitization. Noted treatment: therapeutic diphenylcyclopropenone sensitization with weekly scalp DPC. TCRdb ran MiXCR on the RACE reads and lists one entry per CDR3 protein. This sample has 150,000 to 200,000 distinct CDR3 sequences, with around 13% found just once. The starting material was whole blood, obtained in connection with sensitization to the hapten diphenylcyclopropenone (DPC). The receptors were gathered from a woman aged 25 to 45 with alopecia areata. Some clones in this sample may be carry-over from other donors' samples.

This clonotype was counted many times. The chain uses TRBV3-1 and TRBJ1-1; D gene ambiguous. This CDR3 region has 14 residues. CDR1 and CDR2 (germline): LGHDT, YNNKEL (reference sequence). V was pared by 0 bases and J by 2 bases, with 7 bases between. CDR3 region: CASSQDPVNTEAFF. The CDR3 coding sequence is TGTGCCAGCAGCCAAGATCCGGTAAACACTGAAGCTTTCTTT.

CDR3: CASSLLTGGAPWTEAFF. CDR3 bases: TGTGCCAGCAGCCTCCTGACAGGGGGCGCCCCTTGGACTGAAGCTTTCTTT. This sequence joins TRBV5-5 and TRBJ1-1, with 10 bases fitting TRBD1. The germline V gene has CDR1 SGHKS and CDR2 YYEKEE (reference sequence). CDR3 size: 17 residues. V lost 4 bases to trimming and J lost 5 bases; unmatched junction nucleotides: 14.

As regards this clonotype: A much bigger clone sits one base away, suggesting this may be a read error. The chain carries TRBV28 and TRBJ2-5; either TRBD1 or TRBD2 may fit D (5 bases each). The CDR3 is made up of 13 amino acids. Trimming shortened V by 4 bases and J by 1 base, and 7 bases separated the two germline ends. Germline values: CDR1 MDHEN, CDR2 SYDVKM. The CDR3 is CASSWGFQETQYF. CDR3 in DNA: TGTGCCAGCAGTTGGGGGTTCCAAGAGACCCAGTACTTC.

V usage is TRBV29-1 and J usage is TRBJ2-7; possibly TRBD2 for D (6 bases). The germline V gene has CDR1 SQVTM and CDR2 ANQGSEA. CDR3 length: 13 residues. V was trimmed by 4 bases and J by 2 bases, leaving 12 bases between them. CDR3 bases: TGCAGCGTTGGGGGCGGGGAGGCCTACGAGCAGTACTTC. This gives the protein CSVGGGEAYEQYF.

This clonotype occurred a few times. The chain has TRBV4-3 and TRBJ2-1; TRBD2 agrees at 10 bases. J was trimmed by 10 bases and V by 1 base; bases with no gene match: 10. The CDR3 has 16 amino acids. Germline V gene sequence: CDR1 LGHNA, CDR2 YSLEER. The CDR3, as DNA: TGCGCCAGCAGCCAAGTGTCGAAGCGGGGGGGCCTCGAGCAGTTCTTC. This translates into CASSQVSKRGGLEQFF.

J is TRBJ2-7 and V is TRBV28; D is possibly TRBD1 (6 bases). V dropped 3 bases and J dropped 0 bases, with 12 bases sitting between them. Germline CDR1 reads MDHEN; CDR2 reads SYDVKM. This CDR3 is 15 amino acids long. CDR3 loop: CASSLHRASSYEQYF. Written as DNA, the CDR3 is TGTGCCAGCAGTTTGCACAGGGCTAGCTCCTACGAGCAGTACTTC.

This clonotype came up many times. The gene calls are TRBV29-1 and TRBJ2-7; D is perhaps TRBD1 (6 bases). V was shortened by 6 bases and J by 0 bases, with 9 bases between the two germline ends. CDR1 and CDR2 (germline): SQVTM, ANQGSEA. There are 12 residues in the CDR3. The CDR3: CSVEDSSYEQYF. CDR3 bases: TGCAGCGTGGAGGACAGCTCCTACGAGCAGTACTTC.

As to this clonotype: With a much larger clone just one base away, this may be a read error. The chain uses TRBV2 and TRBJ2-7, with a tentative D call TRBD1 (6 bases). This CDR3 region has 12 residues. The germline gives CDR1 SNHLY, CDR2 FYNNEI. Here the CDR3 reads CVSSSDSYEQYF. DNA for the CDR3: TGTGTCAGCAGTTCGGACAGCTACGAGCAGTACTTC. The full variable domain, in which reference TRBV2 and TRBJ2-7 provide the parts outside the CDR3, is EPEVTQTPSHQVTQMGQEVILRCVPISNHLYFYWYRQILGQKVEFLVSFYNNEISEKSEIFDDQFSVERPDGSNFTLKIRSTKLEDSAMYFCVSSSDSYEQYFGPGTRLTVT.

There are a few counts of this clonotype. V and J are TRBV11-3 and TRBJ2-1; 7 bases are a match to TRBD2. CDR3 length: 15 residues. The germline CDR1 and CDR2 sequences are SGHNT and YENEEA. The V gene end was trimmed by 2 bases and the J gene end by 1 base; junction bases not matched to a gene: 2. The CDR3 DNA reads as TGTGCCAGCAGCTTAAGCGGGGAGTCCTACAATGAGCAGTTCTTC. As protein: CASSLSGESYNEQFF.

This clonotype showed up just a few times. V and J are TRBV18 and TRBJ2-1; tentatively, D is TRBD2 (5 bases). V lost 3 bases, J lost 7 bases, and 13 bases lay in between. The CDR3 contains 14 residues. Germline V gene data show CDR1 as KGHSH and CDR2 as LQKENI. The CDR3 loop is CASSPTSGKNEQFF. DNA of the CDR3: TGTGCCAGCTCACCTACCTCGGGGAAGAATGAGCAGTTCTTC. Supplemented by reference TRBV18 and TRBJ2-1, the full variable domain reads NAGVMQNPRHLVRRRGQEARLRCSPMKGHSHVYWYRQLPEEGLKFMVYLQKENIIDESGMPKERFSAEFPKEGPSILRIQQVVRGDSAAYFCASSPTSGKNEQFFGPGTRLTVL.

This clonotype was counted a few times. The chain links TRBV29-1 to TRBJ1-2; no clear D. With 6 bases removed from V and 1 base from J, the gap between germline ends came to 12 bases. The CDR3 consists of 13 residues. In germline, CDR1 is SQVTM, CDR2 ANQGSEA. DNA of the CDR3: TGCAGCGTACACGGAATAGATAACTATGGCTACACCTTC. This codes for CSVHGIDNYGYTF.

Ten or more counts support this clonotype. The chain has TRBV4-3 and TRBJ2-2; D is uncertain. With 0 bases removed from V and 6 bases from J, the gap between germline ends came to 11 bases. The CDR3 runs to 15 residues. Germline V gene data show CDR1 as LGHNA and CDR2 as YSLEER. The CDR3 DNA is TGCGCCAGCAGCCAAGACCAGGCGGTTTCCGGGGAGCTGTTTTTT. Translating it yields CASSQDQAVSGELFF.

This clonotype has only a few counts. The V gene is TRBV7-2, the J gene TRBJ1-2; TRBD1 is a possible D gene (5 bases). From germline, CDR1 is SGHTA and CDR2 FQGNSA. The CDR3 length is 13 residues. The V gene lost 5 bases and the J gene lost 1 base, with 8 bases spanning the gap. This chain's CDR3 is CASSLQDNYGYTF. In DNA form, the CDR3 reads TGTGCCAGCAGCCTACAGGATAACTATGGCTACACCTTC. The full variable domain, its missing parts supplied by reference TRBV7-2 and TRBJ1-2, is GAGVSQSPSNKVTEKGKDVELRCDPISGHTALYWYRQSLGQGLEFLIYFQGNSAPDKSGLPSDRFSAERTGGSVSTLTIQRTQQEDSAVYLCASSLQDNYGYTFGSGTRLTVV.

This clonotype showed up just a few times. This chain uses TRBV3-1 with TRBJ2-5; the D gene is possibly TRBD2 (5 bases). Per germline, CDR1 LGHDT and CDR2 YNNKEL (reference sequence). V was shortened by 1 base and J by 2 bases, with 8 bases between the two germline ends. The CDR3 has 14 amino acids. In nucleotides, the CDR3 is TGTGCCAGCAGCCAAGTACTAGAACAAGAGACCCAGTACTTC. Its protein product is CASSQVLEQETQYF.

Concerning this clonotype itself: This may be a read error, as it is one base from a much larger clone. The chain employs TRBV10-3 and TRBJ2-7; possible D gene TRBD2, 5 bases. Germline loops: CDR1 ENHRY, CDR2 SYGVKD. Trimming took off 3 bases at V and 4 bases at J, with 10 bases between the two ends. The CDR3 has 13 amino acids. The CDR3 loop is CAISDSVQYEQYF. The CDR3 DNA follows: TGTGCCATCAGTGATAGCGTGCAATACGAGCAGTACTTC.

This clonotype was observed many times. The chain carries TRBV5-4 and TRBJ2-5; 9 nucleotides agree with TRBD2. The CDR3 consists of 15 residues. Germline V gene lookup returns CDR1 SGHNT and CDR2 YYREEE (reference sequence). V gave up 5 bases and J gave up 5 bases; unmatched junction bases: 10. CDR3 sequence (DNA): TGTGCCAGCAGATCAGCGGGAGGTAGTAGGGAGACCCAGTACTTC. It translates to CASRSAGGSRETQYF.

The chain is built from TRBV6-6 and TRBJ2-3; no firm D call. The germline V and J ends were trimmed by 6 bases and 6 bases, with 7 bases remaining between them. Germline V CDR1 and CDR2: MNHNY, SVGAGI (reference sequence). The CDR3 consists of 11 residues. CDR3 protein: CASRIKDTQYF. CDR3 sequence (DNA): TGTGCCAGCAGAATTAAGGATACGCAGTATTTT.

This clonotype occurred a few times. The chain employs TRBV29-1 and TRBJ1-1; TRBD1 matches at 12 bases. CDR1 and CDR2 (germline): SQVTM, ANQGSEA. Trimming cost V 7 bases and J 0 bases; bases outside gene matches: 3. The CDR3 consists of 14 residues. CDR3 DNA sequence: TGCAGCGGGGACAGGGGGCCCATGAACACTGAAGCTTTCTTT. Its translation: CSGDRGPMNTEAFF.

A few counts support this clonotype. The DNA of the CDR3 is TGTGCCAGCAGCCCTTCAGGGGGCTATGAGCAGTTCTTC. It yields the protein CASSPSGGYEQFF. The J gene is TRBJ2-1, the V gene TRBV14; 8 bases map to TRBD1. Losses at the gene ends were 4 bases for V and 8 bases for J; bases not matched to a gene: 4. Germline CDR1 is SGHDN and CDR2 is FVKESK. The CDR3 runs 13 residues.